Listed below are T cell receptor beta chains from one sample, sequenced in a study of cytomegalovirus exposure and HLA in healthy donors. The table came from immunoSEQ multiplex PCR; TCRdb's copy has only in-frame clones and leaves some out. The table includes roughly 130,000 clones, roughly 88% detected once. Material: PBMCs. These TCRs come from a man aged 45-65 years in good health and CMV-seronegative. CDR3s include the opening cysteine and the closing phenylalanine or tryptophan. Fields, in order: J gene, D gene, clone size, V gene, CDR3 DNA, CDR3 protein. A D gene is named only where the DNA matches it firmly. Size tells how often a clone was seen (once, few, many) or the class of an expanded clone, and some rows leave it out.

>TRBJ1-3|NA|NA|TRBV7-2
TGTGCCAGCAGCGCACAGGGCCCTGGAAACACCATATATTTT
CASSAQGPGNTIYF
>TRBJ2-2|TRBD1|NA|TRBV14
TGTGCCAGCAGCCAGGGGACAGGGTACACCGGGGAGCTGTTTTTT
CASSQGTGYTGELFF
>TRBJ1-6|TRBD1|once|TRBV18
TGTGCCAGCTCACCGGCGCCGGGGACAGGGTTTTCACCCCTCCACTTT
CASSPAPGTGFSPLHF
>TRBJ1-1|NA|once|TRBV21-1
TGTGCCAGCAGCAAAAAGACAGGAAGGACGGACACTGAAGCTTTCTTT
CASSKKTGRTDTEAFF
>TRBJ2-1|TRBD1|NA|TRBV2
TGTGCCAGCAGTGAAGCGCAAGGGGGCGGTGAGCAGTTCTTC
CASSEAQGGGEQFF
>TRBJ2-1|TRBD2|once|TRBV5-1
TGCGCCAGCAGCTGGGGACTAGCGGGACAATACAATGAGCAGTTCTTC
CASSWGLAGQYNEQFF
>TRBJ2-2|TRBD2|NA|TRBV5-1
TGCGCCAGCAGCTTCCCACTAGCGGGGGCCGGGGAGCTGTTTTTT
CASSFPLAGAGELFF
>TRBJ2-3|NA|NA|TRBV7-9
TGTGCCAGCAGCTCCAGGGTGGGGGATACGCAGTATTTT
CASSSRVGDTQYF
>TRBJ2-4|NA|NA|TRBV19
TGTGCCAGTAGTTCCCCAGGGGAGCTAGCCAAAAACATTCAGTACTTC
CASSSPGELAKNIQYF
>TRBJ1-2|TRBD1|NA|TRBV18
TGTGCCAGCTCACCAATAGGACAGGACTATGGCTACACCTTC
CASSPIGQDYGYTF
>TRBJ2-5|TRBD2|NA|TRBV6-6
TGTGCCAGCAGTTCTAGACCGGCGGGGGGTGACTCCCAGTACTTC
CASSSRPAGGDSQYF
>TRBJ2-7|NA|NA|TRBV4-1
TGCGCCAGCAGCCCTATACTACGTGAGACCTACGAGCAGTACTTC
CASSPILRETYEQYF
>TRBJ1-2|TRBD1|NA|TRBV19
TGTGCCAGTACCCCCGGGACAGGGGACTATGGCTACACCTTC
CASTPGTGDYGYTF
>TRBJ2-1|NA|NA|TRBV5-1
TGCGCCAGCAGCTTTGCGGGGATATACAATGAGCAGTTCTTC
CASSFAGIYNEQFF
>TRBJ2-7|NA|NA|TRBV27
TGTGCCAGCATAGGGGTGGAGGAGCAGTACTTC
CASIGVEEQYF
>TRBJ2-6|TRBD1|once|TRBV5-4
TGTGCCAGCAGCTTGGGGGGACAGGTCGGGGTCCTGACTTTC
CASSLGGQVGVLTF
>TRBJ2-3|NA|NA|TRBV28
TGTGCCAGCAGTTTTTGGGGGGCGGGGGCAGATACGCAGTATTTT
CASSFWGAGADTQYF
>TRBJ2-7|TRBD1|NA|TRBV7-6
TGTGCCAGCAGCCCCGAGGTTGGGACAGGGACCCACGAGCAGTACTTC
CASSPEVGTGTHEQYF
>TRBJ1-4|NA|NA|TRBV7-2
TGTGCCAGCAGCTTAGCAGCGGGGGTTGAAAAACTGTTTTTT
CASSLAAGVEKLFF
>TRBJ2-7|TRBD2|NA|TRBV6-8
TGTGCCAGCGGACTCAACCCGGGGGGAGGAGGCTACGAGCAGTACTTC
CASGLNPGGGGYEQYF
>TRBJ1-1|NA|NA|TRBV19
TGTGCCAGTAGTATGGGGGGGGACACTGAAGCTTTCTTT
CASSMGGDTEAFF
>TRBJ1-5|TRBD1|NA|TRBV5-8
TGTGCCAGCAGCCCGGGACAGGGGGCTCAGCCCCAGCATTTT
CASSPGQGAQPQHF
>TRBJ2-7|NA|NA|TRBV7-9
TGTGCCAGCAGCTTAGAAGGGGCGCGAGGCAACGAGCAGTACTTC
CASSLEGARGNEQYF